Following are 5 T cell receptor beta chains from one sample sequenced in a study of beta chain features in type 1 diabetes. The study, taken as a whole, reports: Significant though moderate, a shortening of TCRB CDR3s appeared in all four CD4+ subsets of Type 1 diabetes patients.

The sequenced template was cDNA made from the entire isolated RNA. Sequencing was performed with immunoSEQ multiplex PCR; in TCRdb, only in-frame clones are kept and a portion is missing. Of approximately 360,000 clones in the sample, over 10% were seen once. Their specific antigens are unknown. Source material: naive CD4+ T cells from blood. The receptors come from a woman aged 18-30 years with type 1 diabetes.

This clone was found a few times. The chain carries TRBV16 and TRBJ1-2; TRBD1 matches at 9 bases. The trim removed 5 bases at V and 4 bases at J, leaving 8 bases unmatched. Germline CDR1 is KGHSY and CDR2 is FQNENV. The CDR3 has 15 amino acids. The CDR3 DNA is TGTGCCAGCAGCGAGACCGGGACAGGGCGCTATGGCTACACCTTC. Amino acid sequence: CASSETGTGRYGYTF.

The rearrangement joins TRBV5-4 to TRBJ2-1; 10 nucleotides match TRBD2. The CDR3 sequence is 13 residues long. Germline CDR1 and CDR2: SGHNT and YYREEE (reference sequence). V shed 10 bases, J shed 2 bases, and the junction held 3 bases outside the gene matches. The CDR3 DNA sequence: TGTGCCGCTAGCGGGGGTGCCTACAATGAGCAGTTCTTC. Translating gives CAASGGAYNEQFF.

This clone has a handful of counts. CDR3 sequence reads: CASSLVASGTGELFF. In nucleotides, the CDR3 is TGTGCCAGCAGCTTGGTGGCTAGCGGGACGGGGGAGCTGTTTTTT. The V and J genes are TRBV5-4 and TRBJ2-2; 9 nucleotides line up with TRBD2. V trimming: 0 bases; J trimming: 8 bases; junction bases outside the gene matches: 5. This CDR3 is built from 15 residues. CDR1 SGHNT and CDR2 YYREEE come from the germline V gene (reference sequence).

This chain links TRBV29-1 with TRBJ2-6; D might be TRBD2 (5 bases). Germline CDR1 is SQVTM and CDR2 is ANQGSEA. The CDR3 is 14 residues long. The germline V and J ends were trimmed by 3 bases and 5 bases, with 11 bases remaining between them. CDR3 residues: CSVEGGSRANVLTF. In DNA form, the CDR3 reads TGCAGCGTTGAGGGCGGGTCACGGGCCAACGTCCTGACTTTC.

The genes are TRBV18 and TRBJ2-1; D is unresolved. Trimming took off 1 base at V and 5 bases at J, with 6 bases between the two ends. The CDR3 extends over 13 amino acids. Germline-derived CDR1 and CDR2 are KGHSH and LQKENI. As DNA, the CDR3 is TGTGCCAGCTCACCACAGAGAAACAATGAGCAGTTCTTC. This translates into CASSPQRNNEQFF.